This TCR beta chain was observed in a study of blood T cell repertoires in COVID-19. How the authors handled the data: Amplification of reference gene primers was used by the study to estimate nucleated cell counts. Sequenced by immunoSEQ multiplex PCR; TCRdb stores in-frame clones only, minus some. The V and J calls and the clone size are those of that table, but D and trimming were determined from the DNA. This table holds approximately 180,000 clones, over 75% found once. Germline CDR1 reads MDHEN; CDR2 reads SYDVKM. The CDR3 has 13 residues. After removal of 8 bases from V and 2 bases from J, the junction contained 4 bases not matched to a gene.

Material for sequencing was peripheral blood. This clonotype originated in a man aged 60 to 75 with acute or convalescent COVID-19. The chain combines TRBV28 with TRBJ2-7, with TRBD2 matching 9 bases. CDR3 protein: CASSAGGPYEQYF. In DNA form, the CDR3 reads TGTGCCAGCTCAGCGGGAGGCCCCTACGAGCAGTACTTC.